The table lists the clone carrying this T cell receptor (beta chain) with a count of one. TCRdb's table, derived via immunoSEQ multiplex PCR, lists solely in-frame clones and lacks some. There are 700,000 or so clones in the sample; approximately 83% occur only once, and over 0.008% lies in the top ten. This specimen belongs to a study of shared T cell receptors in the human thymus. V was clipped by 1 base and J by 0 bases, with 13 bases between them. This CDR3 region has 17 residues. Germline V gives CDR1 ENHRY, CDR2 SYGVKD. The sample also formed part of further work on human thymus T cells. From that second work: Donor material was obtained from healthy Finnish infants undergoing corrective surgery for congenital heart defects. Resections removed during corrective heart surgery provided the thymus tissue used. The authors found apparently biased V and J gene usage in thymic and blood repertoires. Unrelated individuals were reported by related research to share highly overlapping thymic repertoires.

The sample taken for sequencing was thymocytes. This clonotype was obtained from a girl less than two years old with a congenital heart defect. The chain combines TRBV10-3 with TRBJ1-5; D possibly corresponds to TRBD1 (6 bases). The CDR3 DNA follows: TGTGCCATCAGTGAGTGGGGTCCAGGGGATAGCAATCAGCCCCAGCATTTT. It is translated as CAISEWGPGDSNQPQHF.